This T cell receptor (beta chain) comes out of a study of blood T cell repertoires in COVID-19. Background on the study: Samples of COVID-19 (acute and convalescent) were obtained from the United States, Italy and Spain. T cells, B-cell-depleted T cells, or PBMCs supplied cDNA or gDNA.

In the original analysis: Estimation of nucleated cell counts was performed using reference gene primer amplification. Produced via immunoSEQ multiplex PCR; TCRdb's table is partial and in-frame only. V and J calls and clone size follow that table, whereas D and trimming were derived from the DNA. The repertoire includes about 170,000 clones, 65% to 80% of them detected once, and 8.1% sits in the top ten. Germline V CDR1 and CDR2: MDHEN, SYDVKM. Deletions cut 6 bases from V and 4 bases from J, with 9 bases between. This CDR3 comprises 12 residues. The TCR sequence derives from a man aged 60-69 years with acute or convalescent COVID-19. Sequenced input: peripheral blood. This chain links TRBV28 with TRBJ1-1; D remains unclear. CDR3 sequence reads: CASSLAGTEAFF. Here the CDR3 DNA reads TGTGCCAGCAGCCTCGCAGGCACTGAAGCTTTCTTT.